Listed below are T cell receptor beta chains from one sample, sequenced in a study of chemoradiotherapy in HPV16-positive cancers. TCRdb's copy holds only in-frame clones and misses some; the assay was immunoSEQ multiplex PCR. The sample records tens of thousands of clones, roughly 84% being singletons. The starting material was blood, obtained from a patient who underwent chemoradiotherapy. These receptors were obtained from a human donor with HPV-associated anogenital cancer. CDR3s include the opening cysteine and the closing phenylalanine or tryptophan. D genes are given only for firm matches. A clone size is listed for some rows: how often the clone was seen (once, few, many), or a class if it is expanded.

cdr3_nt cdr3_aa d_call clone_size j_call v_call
TGCGCCAGCAGCTTGGCTGGGACTAGCGGAAACACCGGGGAGCTGTTTTTT CASSLAGTSGNTGELFF TRBD2 NA TRBJ2-2 TRBV5-1
TGCGCCAGCAGACAGGATTACACAGATACGCAGTATTTT CASRQDYTDTQYF NA NA TRBJ2-3 TRBV10-1
TGTGCCAGCAGCTTAGTGTACTATGGCTACACCTTC CASSLVYYGYTF NA NA TRBJ1-2 TRBV7-2
TGTGCCACCAGCAGAGGCGGGGAAAACTATGGCTACACCTTC CATSRGGENYGYTF NA NA TRBJ1-2 TRBV15
TGTGCCAGCACTGAACCGGGACAGGGTAACCATTTT CASTEPGQGNHF TRBD1 NA TRBJ1-5 TRBV6-1
TGCGCCAGCAGCCAAGAGGGGACAGGGCTCACAGATACGCAGTATTTT CASSQEGTGLTDTQYF TRBD1 NA TRBJ2-3 TRBV4-3
TGTGCCAGCAGTGAAGGGGGCAGGGATGGCACAGATACGCAGTATTTT CASSEGGRDGTDTQYF TRBD1 few TRBJ2-3 TRBV6-4
TGTGCCAGCAGCAAACTTGGCCAGGGGATCCCCCCTAACTATGGCTACACCTTC CASSKLGQGIPPNYGYTF NA once TRBJ1-2 TRBV21-1
TGTGCCAGCTCACAGGGGGTAGACACTGAAGCTTTCTTT CASSQGVDTEAFF NA NA TRBJ1-1 TRBV18
TGTGCCAGCTCACCGGGACAACAAGAGACCCAGTACTTC CASSPGQQETQYF NA NA TRBJ2-5 TRBV18
TGTGCCGCCCGGGACGAAGCTTTCTTT CAARDEAFF NA NA TRBJ1-1 TRBV6-1
TGCAGCGTTGAGGGACAGGGCGGCCAGTCTGGCTACACCTTC CSVEGQGGQSGYTF TRBD1 NA TRBJ1-2 TRBV29-1
TGTGCCAGCAGCTTACATCGACTCTCTGGAAACACCATATATTTT CASSLHRLSGNTIYF NA few TRBJ1-3 TRBV7-8
TGTGCCAGCAGCGTAGTGGCAGGGCGCTATGGCTACACCTTC CASSVVAGRYGYTF NA few TRBJ1-2 TRBV9
TGCGCCACCTCCACAGGGTACTCCTACAATGAGCAGTTCTTC CATSTGYSYNEQFF NA NA TRBJ2-1 TRBV5-1
TGTGCCAGCAGCCAAACTATGGGGCTTTGGGGTTTCACAGATACGCAGTATTTT CASSQTMGLWGFTDTQYF NA NA TRBJ2-3 TRBV14
TGTGCCAGCAGCTCTACAGGGATGGGGAAAGGCTACACCTTC CASSSTGMGKGYTF NA NA TRBJ1-2 TRBV7-2
TGTGCCAGCAGTCCCCTAGCGGGATCCTACGAGCAGTACTTC CASSPLAGSYEQYF TRBD2 NA TRBJ2-7 TRBV27
TGCGCCAGCAGCGTCGCGGGACAGGGCGGTTTGGATGAGCAGTTCTTC CASSVAGQGGLDEQFF TRBD1 NA TRBJ2-1 TRBV5-1
TGTGCCAGCAGTTACCCTATAGCGGGGGGCTACAAAGAGACCCAGTACTTC CASSYPIAGGYKETQYF TRBD2 few TRBJ2-5 TRBV28
TGTGCCAGCAGCTCGGACAGGGTCATTGGTCGCAATCAGCCCCAGCATTTT CASSSDRVIGRNQPQHF TRBD1 NA TRBJ1-5 TRBV7-2
TGTGCCAGCAGTGGGACTTTCTTAGGCTATGGCTACACCTTC CASSGTFLGYGYTF NA NA TRBJ1-2 TRBV9
TGCGCCAGCAGCCCACAGGGGGCTAGCGGGGTAGGAGATACGCAGTATTTT CASSPQGASGVGDTQYF NA NA TRBJ2-3 TRBV5-1
TGTGCCAGCCAACAGGGGGGAAATCAGCCCCAGCATTTT CASQQGGNQPQHF TRBD1 NA TRBJ1-5 TRBV19
TGTGCCGCCTTCGGACAGACTTACGGAAACACCATATATTTT CAAFGQTYGNTIYF NA NA TRBJ1-3 TRBV10-3
TGTGCCAGCAGCTTACAGGGACCCTATGGCTACACCTTC CASSLQGPYGYTF NA NA TRBJ1-2 TRBV28
TGTGCCAGCAGCCCGGACAGGGGAATGAACACTGAAGCTTTCTTT CASSPDRGMNTEAFF TRBD1 once TRBJ1-1 TRBV7-3
TGTGCCAGCACCGTGACGCCCGGCATGAACACTGAAGCTTTCTTT CASTVTPGMNTEAFF NA NA TRBJ1-1 TRBV7-9
TGCGCCAGCAGCCTAGGAGCAGCGACAACAGATACGCAGTATTTT CASSLGAATTDTQYF NA once TRBJ2-3 TRBV4-1
TGTGCCAGCCTACCTAGGGAGACTAGCGCTAAAGCCACAGATACGCAGTATTTT CASLPRETSAKATDTQYF TRBD2 NA TRBJ2-3 TRBV2
TGTGCCAGCAGCTCCGGGGGCGCGAGCTACACCTTC CASSSGGASYTF NA NA TRBJ1-2 TRBV11-3
TGTGCCAGCAGCTTAGATCGCATACTAGCGGGAGGGCCGGGTGAGCAGTTCTTC CASSLDRILAGGPGEQFF TRBD2 NA TRBJ2-1 TRBV7-9
TGTGCCAGCAGCTTGCCGGGCAGATCGAACACCGGGGAGCTGTTTTTT CASSLPGRSNTGELFF NA NA TRBJ2-2 TRBV5-6
TGTGCCAGCAGTGAAGCCGGGACTAGGGGTTTGGATACGCAGTATTTT CASSEAGTRGLDTQYF TRBD2 NA TRBJ2-3 TRBV2
TGTGCCAGCAGCCTGGACAGGGGCCTTTCTCAGCCCCAGCATTTT CASSLDRGLSQPQHF TRBD1 NA TRBJ1-5 TRBV6-6
TGCGCCAGCGGATTCGGTAATACGCAGTATTTT CASGFGNTQYF NA once TRBJ2-3 TRBV4-3